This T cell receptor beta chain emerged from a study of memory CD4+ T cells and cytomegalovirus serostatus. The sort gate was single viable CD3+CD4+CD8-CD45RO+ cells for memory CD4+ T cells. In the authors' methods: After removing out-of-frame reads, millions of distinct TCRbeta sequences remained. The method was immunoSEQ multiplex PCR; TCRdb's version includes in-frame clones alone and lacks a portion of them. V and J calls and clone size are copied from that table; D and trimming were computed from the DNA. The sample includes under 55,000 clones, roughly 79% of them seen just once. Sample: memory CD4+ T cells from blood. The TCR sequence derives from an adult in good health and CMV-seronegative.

The CDR3 here is CSVVLGGLGFF. The CDR3 bases are TGCAGTGTCGTCCTAGGGGGCTTGGGGTTCTTC. This chain links TRBV20-1 with TRBJ2-1; TRBD1 matches at 7 bases. V lost 7 bases, J lost 15 bases, and 12 bases stayed unmatched. Germline CDR1 reads DFQATT; CDR2 reads SNEGSKA (reference sequence). The CDR3 is 11 residues long.